These 26 T cell receptor beta chains came from one sample sequenced in a study of blood T cell repertoires in COVID-19. TCRdb keeps only in-frame clones here, not all; method: immunoSEQ multiplex PCR. The repertoire holds approximately 65,000 clones, approximately 88% seen once, with approximately 4.7% in the top ten. Sequencing was carried out using peripheral blood. The receptors here all came from a human donor in a cohort sampled during active COVID-19.

The chain is built from TRBV6-1 and TRBJ2-3; D is undetermined. The germline CDR1 and CDR2 sequences are MNHNS and SASEGT. The CDR3 has 15 amino acids. Trimming cost V 0 bases and J 6 bases, with 13 bases left between them. In DNA, the CDR3 is TGTGCCAGCAGTGAAGCGGCCCCAGGATCCGATACGCAGTATTTT. Translating it yields CASSEAAPGSDTQYF.

The chain couples TRBV18 to TRBJ2-7; the match to TRBD1 covers 7 bases. The length of the CDR3 is 13 residues. The germline V gene encodes CDR1 KGHSH and CDR2 LQKENI. V lost 4 bases and J lost 5; bases outside the gene matches: 5. This CDR3 reads CASSQTGENEQYF. CDR3 bases: TGTGCCAGCTCACAAACAGGGGAGAACGAGCAGTACTTC.

This clone was recorded a few times. The chain's CDR3 is CASSPGLAGATNTGELFF. The CDR3 bases are TGTGCCAGCAGCCCCGGACTAGCGGGGGCCACGAACACCGGGGAGCTGTTTTTT. The chain couples TRBV7-3 to TRBJ2-2, with 13 bases identical to TRBD2. Unmatched junction bases numbered 6, after V lost 5 bases and J lost 0 bases. The CDR3 extends over 18 amino acids. In germline, CDR1 is SGHTA, CDR2 FQGTGA.

The V and J genes are TRBV7-2 and TRBJ2-7; D perhaps matches TRBD2 (6 bases). The CDR3 runs 13 residues. Germline V CDR1 and CDR2: SGHTA, FQGNSA. V lost 5 bases and J 7 bases, leaving 15 bases between the germline ends. CDR3 bases: TGTGCCAGCAGCCCCGGGACTGTTGGAGAGCAGTACTTC. Translated, it gives CASSPGTVGEQYF.

In this sample, this clone turned up a few times. This chain links TRBV7-3 with TRBJ1-1, with TRBD1 matching 7 bases. Germline CDR1 reads SGHTA; CDR2 reads FQGTGA. There are 13 residues in the CDR3. Unmatched junction bases numbered 1, after V lost 5 bases and J lost 1 base. The CDR3 loop reads CASSRQGNTEAFF. The CDR3 nucleotides read TGTGCCAGCAGCAGACAGGGGAACACTGAAGCTTTCTTT.

The V and J genes are TRBV27 and TRBJ2-7, with a tentative D call TRBD2 (6 bases). The germline V gene has CDR1 MNHEY and CDR2 SMNVEV (reference sequence). Trimming removed 2 bases from V and 4 bases from J, with 18 bases in between. The CDR3 runs to 16 residues. The CDR3 DNA is TGTGCCAGCAGTTTACGTTCCGGGAGCCGTCTATACGAGCAGTACTTC. The encoded protein is CASSLRSGSRLYEQYF.

This chain joins TRBV24-1 and TRBJ1-4; perhaps TRBD1 as D (6 bases). Germline CDR1 and CDR2: KGHDR and SFDVKD. V shed 3 bases and J shed 4 bases, with 14 bases lying between them. The CDR3 is 16 residues long. The CDR3 loop reads CATSDGGAGNNEKLFF. DNA of the CDR3: TGTGCCACCAGTGATGGGGGGGCAGGAAATAATGAAAAACTGTTTTTT.

The chain has TRBV11-1 and TRBJ2-1, with 10 nucleotides matching TRBD2. The CDR3 loop spans 14 amino acids. The V gene end was trimmed by 7 bases and the J gene end by 7 bases; junction bases not matched to a gene: 7. The germline V gene has CDR1 SGHAT and CDR2 FQDESV (reference sequence). In DNA, the CDR3 is TGTGCCAGCACTCATAGCGGGAGGCGAAATGAGCAGTTCTTC. Protein sequence: CASTHSGRRNEQFF. Complete variable domain (other parts from reference TRBV11-1 and TRBJ2-1): EAEVAQSPRYKITEKSQAVAFWCDPISGHATLYWYRQILGQGPELLVQFQDESVVDDSQLPKDRFSAERLKGVDSTLKIQPAELGDSAMYLCASTHSGRRNEQFFGPGTRLTVL.

The chain carries TRBV6-2 or TRBV6-3 and TRBJ2-7; no firm D call. Germline assignment: CDR1 MNHEY and CDR2 SVGEGT. The CDR3 runs 12 residues. The V and J ends lost 5 bases and 2 bases respectively, with 7 bases between them. The CDR3 nucleotides read TGTGCCAGCAGTACCCAGGCCTACGAGCAGTACTTC. Protein sequence: CASSTQAYEQYF.

About this clone: The identical CDR3 is also encoded by other nucleotide sequences in the sample. The gene calls are TRBV18 and TRBJ1-1; the D is unclear. Between the trimmed V and J ends, which lost 2 bases and 1 base, there was a span of 5 bases. The V gene's germline CDR1 is KGHSH and CDR2 LQKENI. The CDR3 has 13 residues. The CDR3 coding sequence is TGTGCCAGCTCACCATCCCAGAACACTGAAGCTTTCTTT. Translating it yields CASSPSQNTEAFF.

This chain links TRBV18 with TRBJ2-3; 9 bases agree with TRBD1. Germline CDR1 and CDR2: KGHSH and LQKENI. The CDR3 covers 17 residues. J gave up 5 bases and V 1 base, and 10 bases lay outside the gene matches. As DNA, the CDR3 is TGTGCCAGCTCACCACGTTCAGACAGGGGGTTTGGAGATACGCAGTATTTT. It codes for CASSPRSDRGFGDTQYF.

This chain uses TRBV11-2 with TRBJ2-3; 8 positions match TRBD2. The CDR3 loop spans 12 amino acids. Germline V gene lookup returns CDR1 SGHAT and CDR2 FQNNGV. V lost 5 bases to trimming and J lost 8 bases; unmatched junction nucleotides: 3. For the CDR3, the DNA is TGTGCCAGCAGCCCGACTAGCGTTACGCAGTATTTT. Translation: CASSPTSVTQYF.

The chain links TRBV28 to TRBJ2-3, with D tentatively TRBD1 (7 bases). Looked up from germline, CDR1 is MDHEN and CDR2 is SYDVKM. Trimming took 7 bases from V and 1 from J, leaving 15 bases between them. The CDR3 loop spans 15 amino acids. This chain's CDR3 is CASISQGGGTDTQYF. The CDR3 bases are TGTGCCAGCATTAGCCAGGGGGGCGGCACAGATACGCAGTATTTT.

The chain recombines TRBV6-5 with TRBJ2-7; D ambiguous. CDR1 MNHEY and CDR2 SVGAGI come from the germline V gene. Trimming cost V 8 bases and J 2 bases, with 16 bases left between them. The CDR3 runs 14 residues. CDR3 loop: CASGFGLATYEQYF. DNA of the CDR3: TGTGCCAGCGGGTTTGGGCTGGCGACCTACGAGCAGTACTTC.

The chain links TRBV5-1 to TRBJ1-3; 9 bases match TRBD1. V lost 4 bases to trimming and J lost 1 base; unmatched junction nucleotides: 6. The CDR3 sequence is 16 residues long. Germline V gene lookup returns CDR1 SGHRS and CDR2 YFSETQ. CDR3 protein: CASSRRTGESGNTIYF. Written as DNA, the CDR3 is TGCGCCAGCAGCCGACGGACAGGGGAATCTGGAAACACCATATATTTT.

The chain has TRBV2 and TRBJ1-4; D gene unclear. Germline V gives CDR1 SNHLY, CDR2 FYNNEI. This CDR3 has 12 residues. The ends were cut back, 7 bases at V and 5 bases at J, with 8 bases in the middle. DNA of the CDR3: TGTGCCAGCAAACAGCAGAATGAAAAACTGTTTTTT. Its translation is CASKQQNEKLFF.

This chain uses TRBV5-1 with TRBJ2-7, with 9 bases identical to TRBD1. Germline lookup yields CDR1 SGHRS and CDR2 YFSETQ. V lost 3 bases and J lost 3; bases outside the gene matches: 10. The CDR3 is 16 amino acids. The CDR3 DNA is TGCGCCAGCAGCTCAACAGGGGGCGCACCTTACTACGAGCAGTACTTC. This gives the protein CASSSTGGAPYYEQYF. The full variable domain, in which reference TRBV5-1 and TRBJ2-7 provide the parts outside the CDR3, is KAGVTQTPRYLIKTRGQQVTLSCSPISGHRSVSWYQQTPGQGLQFLFEYFSETQRNKGNFPGRFSGRQFSNSRSEMNVSTLELGDSALYLCASSSTGGAPYYEQYFGPGTRLTVT.

The rearrangement uses TRBV7-3 and TRBJ2-3; 13 bases fit TRBD2. There are 16 residues in the CDR3. Germline CDR1 reads SGHTA; CDR2 reads FQGTGA. Losses at the gene ends were 6 bases for V and 3 bases for J; bases not matched to a gene: 6. The CDR3 here is CASRPGTSGKTDTQYF. CDR3 DNA: TGTGCCAGCAGGCCAGGGACTAGCGGGAAAACAGATACGCAGTATTTT.

CDR3 sequence: CASTSPGGGTGELFF. The CDR3 DNA reads TGTGCCAGCACCAGCCCAGGGGGCGGCACCGGGGAGCTGTTTTTT. The chain employs TRBV9 and TRBJ2-2; 8 nucleotides agree with TRBD1. The CDR3 extends over 15 amino acids. J lost 4 bases, V lost 6 bases, and 8 bases had no gene match. CDR1 SGDLS and CDR2 YYNGEE come from the germline V gene.

The chain is built from TRBV19 and TRBJ2-3; possible D gene TRBD1, 5 bases. CDR3 length: 14 amino acids. CDR1 and CDR2 from the germline V gene are LNHDA and SQIVND (reference sequence). Deletions cut 6 bases from V and 3 bases from J, with 13 bases between. As DNA, the CDR3 is TGTGCCAGTAGCCAGGGAAGGGGTACAGATACGCAGTATTTT. It specifies CASSQGRGTDTQYF.

This clone was seen once. The chain links TRBV19 to TRBJ2-6; TRBD1 might be the D (6 bases). Trimming cost V 4 bases and J 0 bases, with 10 bases left between them. The CDR3 spans 16 residues. The germline V gene encodes CDR1 LNHDA and CDR2 SQIVND (reference sequence). For the CDR3, the DNA is TGTGCCAGTAGTAACAGGGCAAGCTCTGGGGCCAACGTCCTGACTTTC. Its translation is CASSNRASSGANVLTF.

The chain is built from TRBV24-1 and TRBJ2-1; D uncertain. Per the germline V gene, CDR1 is KGHDR and CDR2 is SFDVKD. This CDR3 region has 13 residues. The V gene lost 4 bases and the J gene lost 7 bases, with 10 bases spanning the gap. The CDR3 DNA is TGTGCCACCAGTGACCCTGTAATAAATGAGCAGTTCTTC. Its protein is CATSDPVINEQFF.

CDR3 coding DNA: TGTGCCAGCAGTACCGGGACAGGTAGCTACACCTTC. Protein: CASSTGTGSYTF. The chain combines TRBV6-2 or TRBV6-3 with TRBJ1-2, with TRBD1 matching 8 bases. The length of the CDR3 is 12 residues. V was pared by 5 bases and J by 9 bases, with 5 bases of the junction left unmatched. Germline CDR1 reads MNHEY; CDR2 reads SVGEGT.

J is TRBJ2-1 and V is TRBV11-1, with a tentative D call TRBD2 (5 bases). Germline lookup yields CDR1 SGHAT and CDR2 FQDESV (reference sequence). The CDR3 covers 12 residues. V was trimmed by 6 bases and J by 8 bases, leaving 11 bases between them. The CDR3 DNA sequence: TGTGCCAGCAGTTCGGGATCCTATGAGCAGTTCTTC. Its protein is CASSSGSYEQFF.

The rearrangement links TRBV6-4 to TRBJ1-6, with D maybe TRBD1 (5 bases). Germline V CDR1 and CDR2: MRHNA, SNTAGT. The CDR3 is made up of 13 amino acids. With 3 bases removed from V and 10 bases from J, the gap between germline ends came to 10 bases. CDR3 sequence (DNA): TGTGCCAGCAGTGAGGCCCCAGGGTCACCCCTCCACTTT. It yields the protein CASSEAPGSPLHF.

This CDR3 reads CASSARDRSPNYGYTF. CDR3 DNA: TGTGCCAGCAGCGCCCGGGACAGAAGCCCTAACTATGGCTACACCTTC. This chain connects TRBV7-9 to TRBJ1-2; the match to TRBD1 covers 7 bases. From germline, CDR1 is SEHNR and CDR2 FQNEAQ (reference sequence). V lost 5 bases and J lost 0; bases outside the gene matches: 9. This CDR3 contains 16 residues.